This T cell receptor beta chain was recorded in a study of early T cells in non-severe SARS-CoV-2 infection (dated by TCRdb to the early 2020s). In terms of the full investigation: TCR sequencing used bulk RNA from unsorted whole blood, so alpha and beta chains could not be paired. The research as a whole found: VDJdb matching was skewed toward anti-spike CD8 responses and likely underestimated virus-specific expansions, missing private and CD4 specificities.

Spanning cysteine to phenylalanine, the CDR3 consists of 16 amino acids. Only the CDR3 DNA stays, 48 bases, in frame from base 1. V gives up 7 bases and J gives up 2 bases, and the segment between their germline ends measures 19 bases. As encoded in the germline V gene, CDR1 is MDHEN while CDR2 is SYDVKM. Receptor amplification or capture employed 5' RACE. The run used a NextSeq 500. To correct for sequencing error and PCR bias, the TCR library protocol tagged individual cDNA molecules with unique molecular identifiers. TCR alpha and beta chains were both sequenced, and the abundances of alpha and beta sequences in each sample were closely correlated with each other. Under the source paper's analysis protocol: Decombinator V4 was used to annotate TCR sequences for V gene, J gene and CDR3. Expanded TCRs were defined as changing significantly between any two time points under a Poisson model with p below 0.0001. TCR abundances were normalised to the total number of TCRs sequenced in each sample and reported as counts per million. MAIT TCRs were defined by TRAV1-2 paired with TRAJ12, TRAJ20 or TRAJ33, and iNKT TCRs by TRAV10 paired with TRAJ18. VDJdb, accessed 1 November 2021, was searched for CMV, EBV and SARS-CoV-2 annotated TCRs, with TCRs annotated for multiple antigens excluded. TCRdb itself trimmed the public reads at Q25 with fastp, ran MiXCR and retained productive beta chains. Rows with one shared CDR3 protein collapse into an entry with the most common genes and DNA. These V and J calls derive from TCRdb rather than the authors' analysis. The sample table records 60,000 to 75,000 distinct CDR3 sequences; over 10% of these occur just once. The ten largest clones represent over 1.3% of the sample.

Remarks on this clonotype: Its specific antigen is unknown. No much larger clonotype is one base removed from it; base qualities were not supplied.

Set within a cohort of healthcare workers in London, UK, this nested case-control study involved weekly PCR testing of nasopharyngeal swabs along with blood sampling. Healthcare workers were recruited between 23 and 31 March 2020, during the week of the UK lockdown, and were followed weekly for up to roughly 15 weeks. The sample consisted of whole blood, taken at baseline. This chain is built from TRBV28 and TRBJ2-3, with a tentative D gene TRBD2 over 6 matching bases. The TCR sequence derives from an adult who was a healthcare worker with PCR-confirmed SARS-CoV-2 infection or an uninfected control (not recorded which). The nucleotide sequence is TGTGCCAGCAAACCTCAGAAGGTAGCGGTCACAGATACGCAGTATTTT. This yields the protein CASKPQKVAVTDTQYF.